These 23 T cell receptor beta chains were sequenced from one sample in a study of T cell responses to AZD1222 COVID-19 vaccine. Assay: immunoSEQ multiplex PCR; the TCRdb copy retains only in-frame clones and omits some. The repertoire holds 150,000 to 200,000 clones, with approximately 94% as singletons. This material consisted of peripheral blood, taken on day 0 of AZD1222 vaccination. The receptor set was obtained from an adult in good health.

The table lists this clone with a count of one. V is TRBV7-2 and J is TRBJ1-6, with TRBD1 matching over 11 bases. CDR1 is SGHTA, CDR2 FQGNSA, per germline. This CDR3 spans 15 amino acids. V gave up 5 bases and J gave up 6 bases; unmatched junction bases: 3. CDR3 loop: CASSQGTGGNSPLHF. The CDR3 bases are TGTGCCAGCAGCCAAGGGACAGGGGGTAATTCACCCCTCCACTTT.

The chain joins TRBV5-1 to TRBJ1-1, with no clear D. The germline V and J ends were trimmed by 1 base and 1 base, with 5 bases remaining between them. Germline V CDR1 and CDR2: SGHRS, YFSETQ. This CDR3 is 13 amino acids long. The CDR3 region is CASSLRGNTEAFF. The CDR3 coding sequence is TGCGCCAGCAGCTTGCGCGGGAACACTGAAGCTTTCTTT.

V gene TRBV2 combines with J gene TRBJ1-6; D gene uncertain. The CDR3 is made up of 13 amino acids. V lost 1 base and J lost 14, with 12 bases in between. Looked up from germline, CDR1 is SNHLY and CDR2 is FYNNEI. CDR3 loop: CASSEGREGTLHF. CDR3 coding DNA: TGTGCCAGCAGTGAAGGGCGGGAGGGTACCCTCCACTTT.

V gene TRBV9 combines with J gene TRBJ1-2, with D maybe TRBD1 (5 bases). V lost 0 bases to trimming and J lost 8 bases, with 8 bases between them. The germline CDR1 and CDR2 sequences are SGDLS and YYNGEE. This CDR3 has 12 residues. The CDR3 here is CASSVVGGGYTF. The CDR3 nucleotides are TGTGCCAGCAGCGTAGTGGGGGGAGGCTACACCTTC.

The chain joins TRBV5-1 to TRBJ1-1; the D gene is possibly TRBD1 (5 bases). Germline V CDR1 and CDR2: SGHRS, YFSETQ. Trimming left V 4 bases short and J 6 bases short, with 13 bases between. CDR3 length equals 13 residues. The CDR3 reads CASSPEGVSEAFF. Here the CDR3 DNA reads TGCGCCAGCAGCCCTGAAGGGGTGTCTGAAGCTTTCTTT.

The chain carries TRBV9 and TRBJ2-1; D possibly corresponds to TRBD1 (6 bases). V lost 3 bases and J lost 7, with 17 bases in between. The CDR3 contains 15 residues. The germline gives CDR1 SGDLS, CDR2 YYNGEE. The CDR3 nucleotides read TGTGCCAGCAGCGAAGGGGGACGTCAGCGGAATGAGCAGTTCTTC. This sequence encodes CASSEGGRQRNEQFF.

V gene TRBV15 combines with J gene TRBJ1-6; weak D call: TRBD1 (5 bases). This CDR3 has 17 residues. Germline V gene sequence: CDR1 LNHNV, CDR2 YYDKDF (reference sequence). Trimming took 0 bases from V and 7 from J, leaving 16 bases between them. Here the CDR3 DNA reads TGTGCCACCAGCAGAGATGCACCGATGGGACGAAATTCACCCCTCCACTTT. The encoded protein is CATSRDAPMGRNSPLHF.

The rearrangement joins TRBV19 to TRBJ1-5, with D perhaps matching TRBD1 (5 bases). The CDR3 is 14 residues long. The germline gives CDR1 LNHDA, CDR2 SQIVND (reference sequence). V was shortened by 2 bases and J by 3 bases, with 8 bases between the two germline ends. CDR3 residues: CASSISRDNQPQHF. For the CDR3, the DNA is TGTGCCAGTAGTATAAGCAGGGACAATCAGCCCCAGCATTTT.

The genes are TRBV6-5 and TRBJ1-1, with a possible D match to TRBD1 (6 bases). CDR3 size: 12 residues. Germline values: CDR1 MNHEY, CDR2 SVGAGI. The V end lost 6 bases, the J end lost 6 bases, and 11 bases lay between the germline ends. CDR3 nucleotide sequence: TGTGCCAGCAGCGGACAGCTGTCTGAAGCTTTCTTT. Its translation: CASSGQLSEAFF.

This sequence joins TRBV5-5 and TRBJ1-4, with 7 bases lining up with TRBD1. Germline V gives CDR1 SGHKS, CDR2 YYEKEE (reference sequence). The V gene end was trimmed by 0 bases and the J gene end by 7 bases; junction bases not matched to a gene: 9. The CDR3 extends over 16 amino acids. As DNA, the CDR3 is TGTGCCAGCAGCTTGGAAGACAGGGTAGGGGCTGAAAAACTGTTTTTT. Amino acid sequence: CASSLEDRVGAEKLFF.

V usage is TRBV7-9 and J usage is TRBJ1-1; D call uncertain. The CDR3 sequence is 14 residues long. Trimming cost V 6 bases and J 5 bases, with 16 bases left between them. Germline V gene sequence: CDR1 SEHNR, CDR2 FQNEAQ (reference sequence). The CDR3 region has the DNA TGTGCCAGCAGTCTAGAGGGCAGGTCAACTGAAGCTTTCTTT. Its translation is CASSLEGRSTEAFF.

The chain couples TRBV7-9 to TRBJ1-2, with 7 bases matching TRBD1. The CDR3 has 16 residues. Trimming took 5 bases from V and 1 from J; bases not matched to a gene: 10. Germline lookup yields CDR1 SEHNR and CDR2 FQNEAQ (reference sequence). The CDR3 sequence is CASSLIGTDFNYGYTF. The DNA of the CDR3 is TGTGCCAGCAGCCTAATTGGGACAGACTTTAACTATGGCTACACCTTC. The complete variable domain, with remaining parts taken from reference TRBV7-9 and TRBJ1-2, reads DTGVSQNPRHKITKRGQNVTFRCDPISEHNRLYWYRQTLGQGPEFLTYFQNEAQLEKSRLLSDRFSAERPKGSFSTLEIQRTEQGDSAMYLCASSLIGTDFNYGYTFGSGTRLTVV.

The CDR3 reads CSTVQGGTEAFF. DNA for the CDR3: TGCAGCACAGTACAGGGGGGCACTGAAGCTTTCTTT. The V gene is TRBV29-1, the J gene TRBJ1-1; 8 bases map to TRBD1. The V gene end was trimmed by 8 bases and the J gene end by 4 bases; junction bases not matched to a gene: 6. This CDR3 has 12 residues. Germline loops: CDR1 SQVTM, CDR2 ANQGSEA.

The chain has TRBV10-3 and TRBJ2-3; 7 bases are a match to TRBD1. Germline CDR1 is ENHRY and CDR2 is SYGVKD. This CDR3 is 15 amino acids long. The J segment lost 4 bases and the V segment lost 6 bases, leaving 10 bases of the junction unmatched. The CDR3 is CAIRPRGRIADTQYF. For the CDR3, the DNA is TGTGCCATCAGGCCCAGGGGGAGAATCGCAGATACGCAGTATTTT.

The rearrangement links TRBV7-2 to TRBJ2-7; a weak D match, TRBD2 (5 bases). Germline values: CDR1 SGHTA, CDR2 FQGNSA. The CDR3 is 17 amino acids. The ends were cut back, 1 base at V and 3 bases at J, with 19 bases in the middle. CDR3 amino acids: CASSLGGSAVVYYEQYF. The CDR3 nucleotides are TGTGCCAGCAGCTTAGGTGGTAGCGCCGTCGTGTACTACGAGCAGTACTTC.

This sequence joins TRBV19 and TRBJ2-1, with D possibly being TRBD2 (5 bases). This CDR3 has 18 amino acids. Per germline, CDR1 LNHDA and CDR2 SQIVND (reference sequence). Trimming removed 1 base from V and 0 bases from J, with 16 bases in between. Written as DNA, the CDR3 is TGTGCCAGTAGTATAGGCCCAGTACGGGCGGGCTCCTACAATGAGCAGTTCTTC. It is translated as CASSIGPVRAGSYNEQFF.

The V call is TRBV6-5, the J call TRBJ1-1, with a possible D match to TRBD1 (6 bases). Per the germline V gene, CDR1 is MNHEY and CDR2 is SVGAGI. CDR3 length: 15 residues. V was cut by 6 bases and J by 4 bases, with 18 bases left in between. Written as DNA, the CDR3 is TGTGCCAGCAGGATACGTCGTGAGACAGGCACTGAAGCTTTCTTT. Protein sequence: CASRIRRETGTEAFF.

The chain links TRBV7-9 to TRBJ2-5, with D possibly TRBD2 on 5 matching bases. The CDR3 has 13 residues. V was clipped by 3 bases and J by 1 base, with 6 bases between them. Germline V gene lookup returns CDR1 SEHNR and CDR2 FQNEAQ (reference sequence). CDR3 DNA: TGTGCCAGCAGCTTCGGGGTCCAAGAGACCCAGTACTTC. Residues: CASSFGVQETQYF.

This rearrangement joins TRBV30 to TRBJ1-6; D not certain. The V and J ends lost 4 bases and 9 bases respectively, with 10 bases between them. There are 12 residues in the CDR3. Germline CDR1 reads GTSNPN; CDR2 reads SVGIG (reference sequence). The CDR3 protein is CAWTEGSSPLHF. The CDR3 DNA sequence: TGTGCCTGGACCGAGGGTAGTTCACCCCTCCACTTT.

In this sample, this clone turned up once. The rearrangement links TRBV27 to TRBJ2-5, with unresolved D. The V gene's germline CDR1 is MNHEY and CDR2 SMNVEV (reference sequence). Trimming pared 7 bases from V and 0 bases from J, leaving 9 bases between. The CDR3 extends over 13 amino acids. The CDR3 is CASKTPYQETQYF. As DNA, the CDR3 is TGTGCCAGCAAGACCCCGTACCAAGAGACCCAGTACTTC.

CDR3 coding DNA: TGTGCCAGCAGTGGGGAGGCGGGAGAATCAAATGAGCAGTTCTTC. Its protein is CASSGEAGESNEQFF. V gene TRBV28 combines with J gene TRBJ2-1; 7 bases align to TRBD2. Germline CDR1 is MDHEN and CDR2 is SYDVKM. V was pared by 5 bases and J by 7 bases, with 11 bases of the junction left unmatched. CDR3 length: 15 amino acids.

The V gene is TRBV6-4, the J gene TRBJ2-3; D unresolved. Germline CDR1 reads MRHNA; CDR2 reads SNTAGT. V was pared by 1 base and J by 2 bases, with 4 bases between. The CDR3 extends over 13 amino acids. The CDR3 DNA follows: TGTGCCAGCAGTGACTTTGCCACAGATACGCAGTATTTT. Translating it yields CASSDFATDTQYF.

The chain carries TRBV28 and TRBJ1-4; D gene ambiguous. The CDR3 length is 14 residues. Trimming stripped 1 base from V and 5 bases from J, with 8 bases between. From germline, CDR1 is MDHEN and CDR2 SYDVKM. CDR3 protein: CASSLSGLNEKLFF. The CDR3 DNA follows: TGTGCCAGCAGTTTATCTGGACTGAATGAAAAACTGTTTTTT.